The 8 T cell receptor beta chains below all came from one sample that was sequenced in a study of regulatory T cells in long-lasting Graves disease. Time point denoted: persistent/refractory GD, antithyroid drugs over 5 years with positive TRAb. Construction of the TCR library relied on RNA isolated from PBMCs. iRepertoire HTBI primers and Arm-PCR of CDR3 regions built TCR beta libraries. One entry per CDR3 protein, called by TCRdb with MiXCR from the multiplex PCR reads. This table has hundreds of thousands of distinct CDR3 sequences, around 20% appearing once. The material was peripheral blood mononuclear cells (PBMCs), obtained when the disease was refractory, from a patient treated with antithyroid drugs. Receptors originate from a female donor with Graves disease.

This clonotype was detected many times. The gene calls are TRBV29-1 and TRBJ1-1, with a weak D call TRBD1 (5 bases). V dropped 1 base and J dropped 1 base, with 13 bases sitting between them. This CDR3 comprises 15 residues. Germline assignment: CDR1 SQVTM and CDR2 ANQGSEA. CDR3 nucleotides: TGCAGCGTTGAAGCTCCGAAAGGGACGAACACTGAAGCTTTCTTT. It codes for CSVEAPKGTNTEAFF.

V is TRBV4-2 and J is TRBJ2-7; D remains ambiguous. V lost 4 bases and J lost 0, with 13 bases in between. CDR1 and CDR2 from the germline V gene are LGHNA and YNFKEQ. This CDR3 has 15 amino acids. The CDR3 DNA sequence: TGTGCCAGCAGCCCCCAGGAAAAGAGCTCCTACGAGCAGTACTTC. The encoded protein is CASSPQEKSSYEQYF.

The chain couples TRBV20-1 to TRBJ1-1; no definite D call. The CDR3 is made up of 12 amino acids. The V gene lost 5 bases and the J gene lost 5 bases, with 12 bases spanning the gap. Per the germline V gene, CDR1 is DFQATT and CDR2 is SNEGSKA (reference sequence). CDR3 sequence (DNA): TGCAGTGCTGAGGGCGGTGGGACTGAAGCTTTCTTT. Its translation: CSAEGGGTEAFF.

Many counts were recorded for this clonotype. J is TRBJ2-7 and V is TRBV7-2; D is unresolved. Per the germline V gene, CDR1 is SGHTA and CDR2 is FQGNSA. There are 15 residues in the CDR3. The V end lost 0 bases, the J end lost 1 base, and 10 bases lay between the germline ends. CDR3 coding DNA: TGTGCCAGCAGCTTAGCAGGGAAGGGTTCCTACGAGCAGTACTTC. It codes for CASSLAGKGSYEQYF.

This clonotype appeared a few times. J is TRBJ2-7 and V is TRBV5-1; 12 positions agree with TRBD2. With 1 base clipped from V and 4 bases from J, the junction kept 6 bases outside the gene matches. CDR1 is SGHRS, CDR2 YFSETQ, per germline. There are 16 residues in the CDR3. The CDR3 bases are TGCGCCAGCAGCTTGTTCCTAGCGGGAGGGCAGTACGAGCAGTACTTC. Protein: CASSLFLAGGQYEQYF.

The rearrangement joins TRBV7-9 to TRBJ2-1, with 7 positions matching TRBD2. The CDR3 loop spans 15 amino acids. The ends lost 5 bases at V and 7 bases at J; junction bases unmatched: 11. From germline, CDR1 is SEHNR and CDR2 FQNEAQ (reference sequence). CDR3 sequence: CASSIKASGPNEQFF. The DNA for the CDR3 is TGTGCCAGCAGCATAAAGGCTAGCGGTCCGAATGAGCAGTTCTTC.

The chain uses TRBV4-3 and TRBJ1-1; maybe TRBD1 (6 bases). CDR1 is LGHNA, CDR2 YSLEER, per germline. This CDR3 contains 19 residues. V was pared by 1 base and J by 2 bases, with 23 bases between. The DNA of the CDR3 is TGCGCCAGCAGCCAAGCCCTCGAAGGCACAGGGTTCTTAAACACTGAAGCTTTCTTT. Its protein product is CASSQALEGTGFLNTEAFF.

The table lists this clonotype with many counts. The J gene is TRBJ2-6, the V gene TRBV28, with D perhaps TRBD1 or TRBD2 (5 bases each). In germline, CDR1 is MDHEN, CDR2 SYDVKM. V lost 5 bases and J 1 base, leaving 15 bases between the germline ends. The CDR3 is 17 residues long. The CDR3 loop reads CASSPISWGSGANVLTF. DNA for the CDR3: TGTGCCAGCAGTCCCATTTCTTGGGGGTCTGGGGCCAACGTCCTGACTTTC.